This passage covers 24 T cell receptor beta chains from one sample sequenced in a study of CD8 T cells in Susac syndrome. The RNA input was about 0.5 to 1 ug, and it was reverse transcribed with random hexamers. Each CDR3 protein is one row after TCRdb ran MiXCR on the immunoSEQ multiplex PCR reads. This sample has about 200,000 distinct CDR3 sequences; 90% to 95% occur once, and the top ten carry approximately 0.13%. The source material was CD8+ T cells from PBMCs. The origin of the receptors is a human donor with multiple sclerosis.

The chain carries TRBV12-3 or TRBV12-4 and TRBJ1-2, with TRBD1 matching over 8 bases. This CDR3 is 15 amino acids long. Losses at the gene ends were 6 bases for V and 1 base for J; bases not matched to a gene: 7. CDR3 in DNA: TGTGCCAGCAGCACTCGGGACAGGCGTAACTATGGCTACACCTTC. Its protein is CASSTRDRRNYGYTF.

This chain links TRBV30 with TRBJ1-5; no firm D call. Germline values: CDR1 GTSNPN, CDR2 SVGIG (reference sequence). The CDR3 spans 16 residues. V lost 3 bases to trimming and J lost 6 bases, with 21 bases between them. The DNA of the CDR3 is TGTGCCTGGAGAATCGGAGTCTCCCCGACGACTCAGCCCCAGCATTTT. Protein product: CAWRIGVSPTTQPQHF.

The chain carries TRBV30 and TRBJ2-2; weak D call: TRBD2 (6 bases). CDR1 is GTSNPN and CDR2 is SVGIG in the germline V gene (reference sequence). This CDR3 comprises 15 residues. With 2 bases removed from V and 4 bases from J, the gap between germline ends came to 14 bases. The CDR3 DNA sequence: TGTGCCTGGAGTCGACTAGAGTTAGGCACCGGGGAGCTGTTTTTT. Translating gives CAWSRLELGTGELFF.

The rearrangement uses TRBV6-6 and TRBJ2-7, with TRBD1 identical over 9 bases. The ends lost 6 bases at V and 6 bases at J; junction bases unmatched: 6. Germline V gives CDR1 MNHNY, CDR2 SVGAGI (reference sequence). The CDR3 is 13 amino acids. The CDR3 DNA reads as TGTGCCAGCAGCCCCGGGACAGGGACCGAGCAGTACTTC. Its translation is CASSPGTGTEQYF.

V is TRBV5-1 and J is TRBJ2-7; D is possibly TRBD2 (5 bases). Trimming cost V 6 bases and J 6 bases, with 22 bases left between them. This CDR3 is built from 15 residues. Per germline, CDR1 SGHRS and CDR2 YFSETQ. The CDR3: CASTPSDGDKGEQYF. The CDR3 DNA reads as TGCGCCAGCACCCCGTCAGACGGGGATAAGGGCGAGCAGTACTTC.

This clonotype was seen a single time. This chain links TRBV7-9 with TRBJ2-7, with D possibly being TRBD1 or TRBD2 (6 bases each). Germline V gene data show CDR1 as SEHNR and CDR2 as FQNEAQ (reference sequence). CDR3 length equals 14 residues. The ends were cut back, 5 bases at V and 7 bases at J, with 18 bases in the middle. CDR3 DNA sequence: TGTGCCAGCAGCCCCGTCGTGGGGGCGGGGGAGCAGTACTTC. Its protein product is CASSPVVGAGEQYF. The full variable domain, with the rest looked up from reference TRBV7-9 and TRBJ2-7, is DTGVSQNPRHKITKRGQNVTFRCDPISEHNRLYWYRQTLGQGPEFLTYFQNEAQLEKSRLLSDRFSAERPKGSFSTLEIQRTEQGDSAMYLCASSPVVGAGEQYFGPGTRLTVT.

The chain has TRBV7-9 and TRBJ2-1; weak D call: TRBD1 (6 bases). The V and J ends lost 8 bases and 9 bases respectively, with 17 bases between them. CDR3 length: 13 residues. CDR1 and CDR2 (germline): SEHNR, FQNEAQ (reference sequence). The CDR3 is CASEPEWGLEQFF. The CDR3 DNA reads TGTGCCAGCGAGCCGGAGTGGGGGCTTGAGCAGTTCTTC.

The chain is built from TRBV4-3 and TRBJ2-1; 8 positions match TRBD1. Germline lookup yields CDR1 LGHNA and CDR2 YSLEER. The CDR3 length is 15 residues. V dropped 5 bases and J dropped 4; count of bases not matched to a gene: 7. The CDR3 here is CASSESTGDYNEQFF. The CDR3 bases are TGCGCCAGCAGCGAATCGACAGGGGATTACAATGAGCAGTTCTTC.

The chain is built from TRBV4-3 and TRBJ1-1; weak D call: TRBD1 (6 bases). The germline V and J ends were trimmed by 5 bases and 0 bases, with 13 bases remaining between them. Germline V gives CDR1 LGHNA, CDR2 YSLEER. The CDR3 loop spans 15 amino acids. CDR3 nucleotides: TGCGCCAGCAGCAGACGCGGGACATTGAACACTGAAGCTTTCTTT. Encoded protein: CASSRRGTLNTEAFF.

The rearrangement joins TRBV2 to TRBJ2-1; TRBD2 agrees at 8 bases. CDR1 and CDR2 (germline): SNHLY, FYNNEI. The V and J ends lost 2 bases and 2 bases, in that order; junction bases with no gene match: 5. The CDR3 is 16 residues long. CDR3 region: CASSESAGVAYNEQFF. CDR3 nucleotides: TGTGCCAGCAGTGAATCAGCGGGAGTGGCCTACAATGAGCAGTTCTTC.

This chain links TRBV7-9 with TRBJ2-7; possibly TRBD1 or TRBD2 for D (5 bases each). CDR3 length equals 15 residues. V lost 5 bases and J lost 3, with 17 bases in between. Germline CDR1 and CDR2: SEHNR and FQNEAQ (reference sequence). In DNA, the CDR3 is TGTGCCAGCAGCCATACCGGGACCTTGGACTACGAGCAGTACTTC. It translates to CASSHTGTLDYEQYF.

This chain connects TRBV4-1 to TRBJ2-1, with no clear D. The CDR3 contains 17 residues. V dropped 4 bases and J dropped 0 bases, with 16 bases sitting between them. Germline values: CDR1 MGHRA, CDR2 YSYEKL. The CDR3 DNA reads TGCGCCAGCAGCCCAAGCCCCCCGGCACTCTCCTACAATGAGCAGTTCTTC. This translates into CASSPSPPALSYNEQFF.

Here the CDR3 DNA reads TGTGCCAGCAGTTTATACGGGGCGGGAGGCGGGGCAGATACGCAGTATTTT. It encodes CASSLYGAGGGADTQYF. V usage is TRBV27 and J usage is TRBJ2-3; 8 bases match TRBD2. The length of the CDR3 is 17 residues. Losses at the gene ends were 1 base for V and 4 bases for J; bases not matched to a gene: 10. Germline V gene lookup returns CDR1 MNHEY and CDR2 SMNVEV (reference sequence).

This chain links TRBV4-3 with TRBJ2-5; 12 positions agree with TRBD2. CDR1 and CDR2 (germline): LGHNA, YSLEER. V shed 1 base, J shed 5 bases, and the junction held 11 bases outside the gene matches. CDR3 length: 18 residues. Here the CDR3 reads CASSQGKRLAGAGETQYF. The CDR3 nucleotides read TGCGCCAGCAGCCAAGGGAAAAGACTAGCGGGAGCGGGGGAGACCCAGTACTTC.

The V call is TRBV6-1, the J call TRBJ2-5, with D unclear. This CDR3 spans 15 amino acids. The V end was cut by 4 bases, the J end by 2 bases, with 14 bases between. Germline CDR1 and CDR2: MNHNS and SASEGT. The CDR3 sequence is CASSAFMTRQETQYF. The CDR3 bases are TGTGCCAGCAGTGCCTTTATGACGCGTCAAGAGACCCAGTACTTC.

This chain uses TRBV9 with TRBJ2-5; no definite D call. Germline CDR1 is SGDLS and CDR2 is YYNGEE. The CDR3 covers 13 residues. Between the trimmed V and J ends, which lost 0 bases and 5 bases, there was a span of 8 bases. For the CDR3, the DNA is TGTGCCAGCAGCGTAGGTAGAGAGGAGACCCAGTACTTC. Translated: CASSVGREETQYF.

V gene TRBV15 combines with J gene TRBJ2-1; 11 nucleotides line up with TRBD1. The CDR3 totals 16 residues. With V trimmed by 1 base and J by 4 bases, 3 bases remained unmatched. Germline V gene lookup returns CDR1 LNHNV and CDR2 YYDKDF (reference sequence). In DNA form, the CDR3 reads TGTGCCACCAGCAGAGTAGGGACAGGGGGGTACAATGAGCAGTTCTTC. Translated: CATSRVGTGGYNEQFF.

This chain joins TRBV10-3 and TRBJ2-3; TRBD2 agrees at 11 bases. J was trimmed by 0 bases and V by 4 bases; bases with no gene match: 3. This CDR3 spans 16 amino acids. CDR1 ENHRY and CDR2 SYGVKD come from the germline V gene. DNA for the CDR3: TGTGCCATCAGTGCCGGGACTAGCGGAAGCACAGATACGCAGTATTTT. Its translation: CAISAGTSGSTDTQYF.

The rearrangement joins TRBV5-1 to TRBJ2-4, with 8 bases matching TRBD2. The CDR3 extends over 14 amino acids. Germline V CDR1 and CDR2: SGHRS, YFSETQ. Trimming at V came to 4 bases and at J to 8 bases, leaving 8 bases not matched to a gene. The CDR3 nucleotides are TGCGCCAGCAGCCCGGGGGGGAGCGAGGACATTCAGTACTTC. Translation: CASSPGGSEDIQYF.

The rearrangement joins TRBV9 to TRBJ1-1; D gene unclear. With 3 bases removed from V and 3 bases from J, the gap between germline ends came to 12 bases. CDR3 length equals 14 residues. Germline lookup yields CDR1 SGDLS and CDR2 YYNGEE. CDR3 DNA sequence: TGTGCCAGCAGCGACAGTTTGGTGGACACTGAAGCTTTCTTT. Translated, it gives CASSDSLVDTEAFF.

This clonotype has just one count. The chain employs TRBV6-2 or TRBV6-3 and TRBJ2-1; no firm D call. The CDR3 is 15 amino acids. In germline, CDR1 is MNHEY, CDR2 SVGEGT. Trimming pared 4 bases from V and 5 bases from J, leaving 15 bases between. DNA for the CDR3: TGTGCCAGCAGTTCCGCGACCCCAGCAGACAATGAGCAGTTCTTC. It encodes CASSSATPADNEQFF.

The chain uses TRBV27 and TRBJ2-1; TRBD2 aligns across 13 bases. The CDR3 contains 18 residues. CDR1 and CDR2 (germline): MNHEY, SMNVEV (reference sequence). V shed 6 bases and J 0 bases; nucleotides not matched to a gene: 8. The CDR3 protein is CASSSGTSGASSYNEQFF. As DNA, the CDR3 is TGTGCCAGCAGCTCCGGGACTAGCGGGGCGAGCTCCTACAATGAGCAGTTCTTC.

The table lists this clonotype with a few counts. The rearrangement links TRBV12-3 or TRBV12-4 to TRBJ1-1; D possibly corresponds to TRBD1 (5 bases). The CDR3 sequence is 13 residues long. V was trimmed by 4 bases and J by 1 base, leaving 7 bases between them. CDR3 sequence reads: CASSWTPNTEAFF. CDR3 coding DNA: TGTGCCAGCAGTTGGACACCGAACACTGAAGCTTTCTTT.

The CDR3 spells CASSYSTPGTVDEQYF. The CDR3 coding sequence is TGTGCCAGCAGTTACTCGACCCCCGGGACAGTCGACGAGCAGTACTTC. V is TRBV6-5 and J is TRBJ2-7, with 7 bases that match TRBD1. V shed 0 bases and J 5 bases; nucleotides not matched to a gene: 10. CDR1 MNHEY and CDR2 SVGAGI come from the germline V gene. This CDR3 has 16 amino acids.